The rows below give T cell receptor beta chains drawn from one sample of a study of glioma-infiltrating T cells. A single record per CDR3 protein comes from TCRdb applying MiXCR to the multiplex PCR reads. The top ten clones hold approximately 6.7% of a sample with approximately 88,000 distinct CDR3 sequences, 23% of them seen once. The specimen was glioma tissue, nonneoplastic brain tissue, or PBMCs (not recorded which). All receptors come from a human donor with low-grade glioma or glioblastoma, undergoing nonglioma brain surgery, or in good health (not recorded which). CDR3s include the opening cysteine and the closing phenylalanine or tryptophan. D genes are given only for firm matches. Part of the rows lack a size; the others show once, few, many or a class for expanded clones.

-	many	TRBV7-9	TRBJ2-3	CASSQTDSADTQYF	TGTGCCAGCAGCCAGACTGATTCTGCGGATACGCAGTATTTT
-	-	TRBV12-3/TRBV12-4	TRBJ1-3	CASSPDIPNYTIYF	TGTGCCAGCAGCCCCGACATTCCGAACTACACCATATATTTT
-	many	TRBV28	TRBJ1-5	CASSFGSGAQPQHF	TGTGCCAGCAGTTTTGGCTCAGGGGCTCAGCCCCAGCATTTT
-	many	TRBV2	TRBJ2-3	CASRALGVTDTQYF	TGTGCCAGCAGGGCCTTGGGAGTCACAGATACGCAGTATTTT
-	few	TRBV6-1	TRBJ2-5	CASRPDPARETQYF	TGTGCCAGCAGGCCCGACCCAGCGCGAGAGACCCAGTACTTC
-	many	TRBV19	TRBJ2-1	CASSIDESGPWFF	TGTGCCAGTAGTATAGATGAGAGCGGGCCCTGGTTCTTC
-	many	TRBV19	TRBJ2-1	CAAAREQLDEQFF	TGTGCCGCAGCCCGGGAGCAACTCGATGAGCAGTTCTTC
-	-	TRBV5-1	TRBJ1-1	CASSLAGTNTEAFF	TGCGCCAGCAGCTTGGCCGGGACGAACACTGAAGCTTTCTTT
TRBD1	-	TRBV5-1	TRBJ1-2	CASSVAGTANYGYTF	TGCGCCAGCAGCGTAGCCGGGACAGCGAACTATGGCTACACCTTC
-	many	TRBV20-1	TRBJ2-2	CSAIGGPGELFF	TGCAGTGCTATTGGAGGCCCCGGGGAGCTGTTTTTT
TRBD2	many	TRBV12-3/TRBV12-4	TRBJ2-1	CASSLRTSGSDEQFF	TGTGCCAGCAGTCTCCGGACTAGCGGGAGCGATGAGCAGTTCTTC
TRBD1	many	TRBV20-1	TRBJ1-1	CSADRQGARTEAFF	TGCAGTGCTGACCGACAGGGGGCGAGGACTGAAGCTTTCTTT
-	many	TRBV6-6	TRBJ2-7	CASSYSRAEVQYF	TGTGCCAGCAGTTACTCTCGGGCAGAGGTGCAGTACTTC
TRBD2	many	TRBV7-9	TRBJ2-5	CASSTTSGSGTQYF	TGTGCCAGCAGCACGACTAGCGGCTCAGGGACCCAGTACTTC
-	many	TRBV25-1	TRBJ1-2	CASRADREGYTF	TGTGCCAGCAGAGCGGACAGAGAGGGCTACACCTTC
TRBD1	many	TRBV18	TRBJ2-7	CASSAGTGTGSYEQYF	TGTGCCAGCTCGGCGGGGACCGGGACAGGTTCTTACGAGCAGTACTTC
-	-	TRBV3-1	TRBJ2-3	CASRRGAADTQYF	TGTGCCAGTAGAAGGGGTGCGGCAGATACGCAGTATTTT
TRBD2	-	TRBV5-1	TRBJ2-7	CASKRSGESSYEQYF	TGCGCCAGCAAGAGGAGCGGGGAGAGCTCCTACGAGCAGTACTTC
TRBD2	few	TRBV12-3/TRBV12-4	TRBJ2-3	CASSLGQLAGLPDTQYF	TGTGCCAGCAGTTTAGGGCAACTAGCGGGACTCCCAGATACGCAGTATTTT
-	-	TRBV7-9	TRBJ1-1	CASRKGGRNTEAFF	TGTGCCAGCAGAAAAGGAGGTCGGAACACTGAAGCTTTCTTT
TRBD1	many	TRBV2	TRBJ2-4	CASSEEQGGIQYF	TGTGCCAGCAGCGAAGAACAGGGGGGCATTCAGTACTTC
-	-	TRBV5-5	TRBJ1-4	CASSLLGRQSNNEKLFF	TGTGCCAGCAGCCTCTTGGGGAGACAGTCAAATAATGAAAAACTGTTTTTT
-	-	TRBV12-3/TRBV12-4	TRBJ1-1	CASSFGVVNTEAFF	TGTGCCAGCAGTTTTGGGGTGGTGAACACTGAAGCTTTCTTT
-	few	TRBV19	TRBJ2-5	CASKRAGSQETQYF	TGTGCCAGTAAACGGGCGGGATCACAAGAGACCCAGTACTTC
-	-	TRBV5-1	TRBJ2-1	CASSLVTGMGNEQFF	TGCGCCAGCAGCTTGGTCACAGGAATGGGGAATGAGCAGTTCTTC
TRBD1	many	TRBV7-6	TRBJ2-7	CASSLGTGLSYEQYF	TGTGCCAGCAGCTTGGGGACAGGGCTCTCCTACGAGCAGTACTTC
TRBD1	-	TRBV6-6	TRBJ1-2	CASSPLDRAAYGYTF	TGTGCCAGCAGTCCGCTTGACAGGGCCGCCTATGGCTACACCTTC
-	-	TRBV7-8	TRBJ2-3	CASRRSGATDTQYF	TGTGCCAGCAGGAGAAGCGGCGCCACAGATACGCAGTATTTT
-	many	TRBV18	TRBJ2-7	CASSPARSYEQYF	TGTGCCAGCTCACCAGCCCGTTCCTACGAGCAGTACTTC
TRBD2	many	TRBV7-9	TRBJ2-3	CASSPPGLARDTQYF	TGTGCCAGCAGCCCGCCGGGACTAGCAAGAGATACGCAGTATTTT
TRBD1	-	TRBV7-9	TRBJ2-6	CASSPGYRGRASGANVLTF	TGTGCCAGCAGCCCAGGCTACAGGGGGCGTGCTTCTGGGGCCAACGTCCTGACTTTC
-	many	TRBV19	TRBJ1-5	CASSDTGTIQPQHF	TGTGCCAGTTCGGACACGGGAACCATTCAGCCCCAGCATTTT
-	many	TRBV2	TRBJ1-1	CASSDYSGMNTEAFF	TGTGCCAGCAGTGACTATTCGGGAATGAACACTGAAGCTTTCTTT